This TCR beta chain was captured by sequencing in a study of T cell responses to AZD1222 COVID-19 vaccine. Study outcomes and limitations: There were mostly white British donors and more females than males, and clonal diversity was possibly underestimated. Vaccine-associated CD4 TCRs ranged over spike, dominating at 160-218 and 743-854. Close to half of all spike-specific TCRs reportedly target regions of the variants that are unmutated.

V gave up 4 bases and J gave up 2 bases, with 4 bases separating them. Germline V gene lookup returns CDR1 LGHDT and CDR2 YNNKEL (reference sequence). The CDR3 extends over 12 amino acids. Measured with immunoSEQ multiplex PCR; TCRdb has only the in-frame clones, and not every one. The sample includes fewer than 250,000 clones, approximately 94% of them seen just once. For this clone: Its antigen is not known.

The chain recombines TRBV3-1 (or the pseudogene TRBV3-2) with TRBJ2-3; no reliable D call. The specimen comprised peripheral blood, sampled on day 0 of MenACWY control vaccination. This receptor was identified in an adult in good health. This CDR3 is CASSLATDTQYF. The DNA of the CDR3 is TGTGCCAGCAGCCTGGCCACAGATACGCAGTATTTT.